These T cell receptor beta chains were read from a single sample in a study of T-cell memory formation after mild COVID-19. TCRdb called the 5' RACE reads again in MiXCR, with one record for every CDR3 protein. The table includes more than 350,000 distinct CDR3 sequences, under 25% detected once. The sequenced sample consisted of PBMCs or a T cell subset sorted from them (not recorded which). These receptors were taken from an adult woman who had mild COVID-19 (a few samples of this study predate the infection). Cell type and time point are not known. Each CDR3 is given with its conserved first and last residue. D genes are given only for firm matches. Not all rows give a size; the values are once, few, many and, for expanded clones, a class.

CDR3aa | CDR3nt | abundance | len | j_gene | d_gene | v_gene
CASSIRVGAGANVLTF | TGTGCCAGCAGTATAAGGGTTGGGGCTGGGGCCAACGTCCTGACTTTC | once | 16 | TRBJ2-6 | NA | TRBV5-4
CASSQSNRGEYEQYF | TGTGCCAGCAGCCAATCCAACAGGGGGGAGTACGAGCAGTACTTC | few | 15 | TRBJ2-7 | TRBD1 | TRBV3-1
CASTVLGRNYGYTF | TGTGCCAGCACCGTCCTCGGACGGAACTATGGCTACACCTTC | NA | 14 | TRBJ1-2 | NA | TRBV28
CASSYSMGLRSSYNEQFF | TGTGCCAGCAGTTACTCCATGGGACTCCGGAGCTCCTACAATGAGCAGTTCTTC | few | 18 | TRBJ2-1 | NA | TRBV6-5
CASSFLGGGRTDTQYF | TGTGCCAGCAGCTTCTTGGGCGGGGGTCGCACAGATACGCAGTATTTT | few | 16 | TRBJ2-3 | TRBD2 | TRBV5-6
CASRPTGAENTEAFF | TGTGCCAGCAGACCCACAGGGGCAGAGAACACTGAAGCTTTCTTT | NA | 15 | TRBJ1-1 | TRBD1 | TRBV12-3/TRBV12-4
CASSQDSVGLAGANVLTF | TGCGCCAGCAGCCAAGATTCGGTAGGGCTGGCAGGGGCCAACGTCCTGACTTTC | NA | 18 | TRBJ2-6 | NA | TRBV4-1
CASSSWGLRGEKLFF | TGTGCCAGCAGCTCATGGGGGTTACGGGGTGAAAAACTGTTTTTT | NA | 15 | TRBJ1-4 | NA | TRBV7-9
CASRGQGAIEQYF | TGTGCCAGCCGGGGACAGGGGGCGATCGAGCAGTACTTC | NA | 13 | TRBJ2-7 | TRBD1 | TRBV2
CASSLGGEQYF | TGTGCCAGCAGCTTAGGAGGCGAGCAGTACTTC | many | 11 | TRBJ2-7 | NA | TRBV12-3/TRBV12-4
CASSPLGPAYEQYF | TGTGCCAGCAGCCCCCTCGGGCCAGCCTACGAGCAGTACTTC | few | 14 | TRBJ2-7 | NA | TRBV11-3
CASSQDSGDQIEQFF | TGTGCCAGCAGCCAAGATAGCGGGGACCAAATTGAGCAGTTCTTC | NA | 15 | TRBJ2-1 | TRBD2 | TRBV4-2
CSASTGLGTHEQYF | TGCAGTGCCAGTACGGGACTTGGGACCCACGAGCAGTACTTC | few | 14 | TRBJ2-7 | NA | TRBV20-1
CASSQSPARAEAFF | TGCGCCAGCAGTCAATCGCCCGCGAGGGCTGAAGCTTTCTTT | NA | 14 | TRBJ1-1 | NA | TRBV23-1
CSVDWGASGNEQFF | TGCAGCGTTGATTGGGGGGCTTCTGGGAATGAGCAGTTCTTC | few | 14 | TRBJ2-1 | NA | TRBV29-1
CSASREKTSNQPQHF | TGCAGTGCTAGTAGGGAGAAAACTAGCAATCAGCCCCAGCATTTT | NA | 15 | TRBJ1-5 | NA | TRBV20-1
CASSPPTNEQFF | TGTGCCAGCAGCCCGCCTACCAATGAGCAGTTCTTC | few | 12 | TRBJ2-1 | NA | TRBV7-2
CASSPGTTYNEQFF | TGTGCCAGCAGCCCCGGGACTACCTACAATGAGCAGTTCTTC | many | 14 | TRBJ2-1 | TRBD2 | TRBV7-2
CASSSGGITEAFF | TGTGCCAGCAGTTCAGGGGGTATCACTGAAGCTTTCTTT | few | 13 | TRBJ1-1 | TRBD1 | TRBV7-3
CASTPGATDTQYF | TGTGCCAGCACCCCAGGGGCCACAGATACGCAGTATTTT | few | 13 | TRBJ2-3 | NA | TRBV12-3/TRBV12-4
CASSLTGQGSDTQYF | TGTGCCAGCAGCCTAACCGGACAGGGCTCTGATACGCAGTATTTT | few | 15 | TRBJ2-3 | TRBD1 | TRBV7-3
CASSVPPGRYGYTF | TGTGCCAGCAGTGTTCCTCCGGGGCGGTATGGCTACACCTTC | NA | 14 | TRBJ1-2 | NA | TRBV12-3/TRBV12-4
CASSQERGSYEQYF | TGTGCCAGCAGCCAAGAAAGGGGAAGCTACGAGCAGTACTTC | few | 14 | TRBJ2-7 | NA | TRBV4-2
CSARDEAVAQPQHF | TGCAGTGCTAGAGATGAGGCCGTCGCTCAGCCCCAGCATTTT | NA | 14 | TRBJ1-5 | NA | TRBV20-1
CASSSDRAFIF | TGTGCCAGCAGCTCTGACAGGGCCTTCATCTTC | NA | 11 | TRBJ2-1 | TRBD1 | TRBV5-4
CASSLAGQWGAYEQYF | TGTGCCAGCAGCTTAGCGGGACAATGGGGGGCCTACGAGCAGTACTTC | NA | 16 | TRBJ2-7 | NA | TRBV7-2
CASSQLSDRVDEQYF | TGTGCCAGCAGCCAGCTCTCGGACAGGGTTGACGAGCAGTACTTC | NA | 15 | TRBJ2-7 | TRBD1 | TRBV7-6
CASSLDHEQYF | TGTGCCAGCAGCTTAGACCACGAGCAGTACTTC | many | 11 | TRBJ2-7 | NA | TRBV7-8
CASSDPGAYEQYF | TGTGCCAGCAGTGATCCGGGGGCCTACGAGCAGTACTTC | NA | 13 | TRBJ2-7 | NA | TRBV6-1
CASSTGQGNQPQHF | TGTGCCAGTAGTACCGGACAGGGAAATCAGCCCCAGCATTTT | few | 14 | TRBJ1-5 | TRBD1 | TRBV19
CSVESGDTQYF | TGCAGCGTTGAATCGGGGGATACGCAGTATTTT | NA | 11 | TRBJ2-3 | NA | TRBV29-1
CASSLAGARVTDTQYF | TGTGCCAGCAGCTTAGCGGGAGCTAGGGTCACAGATACGCAGTATTTT | few | 16 | TRBJ2-3 | NA | TRBV7-2
CASSLAGTGDTEAFF | TGCGCCAGCAGCTTGGCCGGGACAGGGGACACTGAAGCTTTCTTT | NA | 15 | TRBJ1-1 | TRBD1 | TRBV5-1
CASSLPGLQRRGYTF | TGTGCCAGCAGCCTTCCGGGACTCCAGCGAAGAGGCTACACCTTC | NA | 15 | TRBJ1-2 | NA | TRBV4-2
CAISEGDMELSYEQYF | TGTGCCATCAGTGAAGGAGACATGGAGCTCTCCTACGAGCAGTACTTC | few | 16 | TRBJ2-7 | NA | TRBV10-3
CSAPTETNYGYTF | TGCAGTGCTCCGACGGAGACTAACTATGGCTACACCTTC | few | 13 | TRBJ1-2 | NA | TRBV20-1
CASSLQASGVRYNEQFF | TGTGCCAGCAGCTTACAGGCTAGCGGGGTACGATACAATGAGCAGTTCTTC | NA | 17 | TRBJ2-1 | TRBD2 | TRBV7-6
CASSRTTREAFF | TGTGCCAGCAGCCGCACTACCAGGGAAGCTTTCTTT | NA | 12 | TRBJ1-1 | NA | TRBV12-3/TRBV12-4
CATSEEGPQYNEQFF | TGTGCCACCAGTGAGGAGGGGCCACAGTACAATGAGCAGTTCTTC | few | 15 | TRBJ2-1 | NA | TRBV24-1
CAWNREGNNEQFF | TGTGCCTGGAACAGGGAGGGTAACAATGAGCAGTTCTTC | many | 13 | TRBJ2-1 | NA | TRBV30
CASSQTGTKIYDTQYF | TGCGCCAGCAGCCAAACCGGGACTAAAATTTATGATACGCAGTATTTT | NA | 16 | TRBJ2-3 | TRBD2 | TRBV4-1
CSASADTRETQYF | TGCAGTGCTAGCGCGGACACGCGGGAGACCCAGTACTTC | NA | 13 | TRBJ2-5 | NA | TRBV20-1
CASSFGTGSDGYTF | TGTGCCAGCAGTTTCGGGACAGGGAGCGATGGCTACACCTTC | few | 14 | TRBJ1-2 | TRBD1 | TRBV12-3/TRBV12-4
CATSRDRQIETQYF | TGTGCCACCAGCAGAGATCGGCAGATAGAGACCCAGTACTTC | few | 14 | TRBJ2-5 | NA | TRBV15
CASSQERLAGHQETQYF | TGCGCCAGCAGCCAAGAGCGTTTAGCGGGGCATCAAGAGACCCAGTACTTC | many | 17 | TRBJ2-5 | TRBD2 | TRBV4-1
CASSSLDLARSEKLFF | TGTGCCAGCAGTTCCCTGGACCTCGCGCGTAGTGAAAAACTGTTTTTT | once | 16 | TRBJ1-4 | NA | TRBV28
CATSDRTGFEETQYF | TGTGCCACCAGTGACCGGACAGGTTTTGAAGAGACCCAGTACTTC | NA | 15 | TRBJ2-5 | TRBD1 | TRBV24-1
CASSTGQGVYEQYF | TGCGCCAGCAGCACCGGACAGGGAGTCTACGAGCAGTACTTC | many | 14 | TRBJ2-7 | TRBD1 | TRBV5-1
CASSYAAGSFYGYTF | TGTGCCAGCAGTTACGCCGCGGGCAGCTTCTATGGCTACACCTTC | few | 15 | TRBJ1-2 | NA | TRBV6-2/TRBV6-3
CASSYSSVLTDTQYF | TGTGCCAGCAGTTACTCGTCTGTGCTCACAGATACGCAGTATTTT | few | 15 | TRBJ2-3 | NA | TRBV6-6
CASSLEIGLRQETQYF | TGTGCCAGCAGCTTAGAGATCGGACTACGGCAAGAGACCCAGTACTTC | few | 16 | TRBJ2-5 | NA | TRBV7-2
CASSQSGAGFKNIQYF | TGTGCCAGCAGCCAGAGTGGGGCCGGATTCAAAAACATTCAGTACTTC | NA | 16 | TRBJ2-4 | NA | TRBV9
CASSQDQRDNEQFF | TGCGCCAGCAGCCAAGATCAGCGGGACAATGAGCAGTTCTTC | NA | 14 | TRBJ2-1 | NA | TRBV4-3
CASSLGQARGETQYF | TGCGCCAGCAGCTTGGGACAGGCCCGGGGGGAGACCCAGTACTTC | NA | 15 | TRBJ2-5 | NA | TRBV5-1
CATSRGLDRGYGYTF | TGTGCCACCAGCAGAGGACTAGACAGGGGCTATGGCTACACCTTC | NA | 15 | TRBJ1-2 | TRBD1 | TRBV15
CSARASTVYAGTQYF | TGCAGTGCTAGAGCCTCTACCGTATACGCCGGGACCCAGTACTTC | NA | 15 | TRBJ2-5 | NA | TRBV20-1
CASSFIAGYRPDTQYF | TGTGCCAGCAGCTTCATAGCGGGTTATCGGCCAGATACGCAGTATTTT | few | 16 | TRBJ2-3 | TRBD2 | TRBV7-8